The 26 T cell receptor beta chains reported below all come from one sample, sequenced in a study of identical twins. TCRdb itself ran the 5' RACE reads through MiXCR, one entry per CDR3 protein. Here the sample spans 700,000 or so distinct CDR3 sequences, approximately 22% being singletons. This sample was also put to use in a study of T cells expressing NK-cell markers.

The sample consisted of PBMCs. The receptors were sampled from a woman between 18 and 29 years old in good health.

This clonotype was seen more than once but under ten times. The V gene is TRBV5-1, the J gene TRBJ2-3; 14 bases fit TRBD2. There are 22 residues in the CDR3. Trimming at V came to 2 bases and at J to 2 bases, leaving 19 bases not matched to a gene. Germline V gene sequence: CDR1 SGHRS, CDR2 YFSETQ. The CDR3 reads CASSFDRPGLAGDLPPTDTQYF. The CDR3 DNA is TGCGCCAGCAGCTTCGACAGGCCGGGACTAGCGGGAGACTTGCCCCCCACAGATACGCAGTATTTT.

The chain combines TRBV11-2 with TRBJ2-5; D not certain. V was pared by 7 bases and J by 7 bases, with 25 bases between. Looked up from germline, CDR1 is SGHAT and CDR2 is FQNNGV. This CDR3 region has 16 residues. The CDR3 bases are TGTGCCAGCACCACCATCAGGACCGAGTCCCGTGGGACCCAGTACTTC. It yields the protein CASTTIRTESRGTQYF.

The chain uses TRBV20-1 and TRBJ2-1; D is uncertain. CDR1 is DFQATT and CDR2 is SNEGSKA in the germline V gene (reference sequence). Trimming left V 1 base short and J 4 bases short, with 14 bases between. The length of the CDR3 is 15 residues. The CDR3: CSARAETGAYNEQFF. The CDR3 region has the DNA TGCAGTGCTAGAGCGGAGACTGGAGCATACAATGAGCAGTTCTTC.

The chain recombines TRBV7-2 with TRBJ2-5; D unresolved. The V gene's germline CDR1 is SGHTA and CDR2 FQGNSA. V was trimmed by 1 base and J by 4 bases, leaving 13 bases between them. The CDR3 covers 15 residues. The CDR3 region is CASSLVPRWGETQYF. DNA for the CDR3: TGTGCCAGCAGCTTAGTCCCGCGCTGGGGAGAGACCCAGTACTTC.

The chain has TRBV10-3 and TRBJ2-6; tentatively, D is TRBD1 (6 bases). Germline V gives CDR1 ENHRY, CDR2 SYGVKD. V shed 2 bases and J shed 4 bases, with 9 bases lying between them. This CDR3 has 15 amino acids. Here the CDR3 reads CAISERQAGANVLTF. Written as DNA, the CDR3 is TGTGCCATCAGTGAGCGACAGGCCGGGGCCAACGTCCTGACTTTC.

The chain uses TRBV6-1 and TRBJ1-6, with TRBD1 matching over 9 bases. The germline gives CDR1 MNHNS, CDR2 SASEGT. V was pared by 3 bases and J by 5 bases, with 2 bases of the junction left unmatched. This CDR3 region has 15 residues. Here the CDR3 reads CASSDRTGDNSPLHF. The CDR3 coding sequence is TGTGCCAGCAGTGACCGGACAGGGGATAATTCACCCCTCCACTTT.

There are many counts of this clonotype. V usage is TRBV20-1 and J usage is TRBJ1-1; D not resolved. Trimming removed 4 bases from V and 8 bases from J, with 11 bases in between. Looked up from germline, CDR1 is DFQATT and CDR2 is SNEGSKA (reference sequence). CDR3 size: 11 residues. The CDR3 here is CSATSRREAFF. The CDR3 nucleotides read TGCAGTGCTACCAGTCGCAGAGAAGCTTTCTTT.

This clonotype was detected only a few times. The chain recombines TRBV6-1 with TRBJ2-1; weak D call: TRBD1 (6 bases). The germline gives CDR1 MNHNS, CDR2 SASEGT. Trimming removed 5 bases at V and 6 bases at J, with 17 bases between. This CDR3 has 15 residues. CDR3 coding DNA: TGTGCCAGCAGTCCGGGCAGGGGCGTTACCAATGAGCAGTTCTTC. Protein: CASSPGRGVTNEQFF.

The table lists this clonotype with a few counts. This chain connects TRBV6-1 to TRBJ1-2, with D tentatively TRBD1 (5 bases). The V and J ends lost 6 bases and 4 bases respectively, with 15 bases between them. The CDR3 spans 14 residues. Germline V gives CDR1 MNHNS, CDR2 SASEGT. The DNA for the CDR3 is TGTGCCAGCAGGGCCAGGCGGGGGATCTATGGCTACACCTTC. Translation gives CASRARRGIYGYTF.

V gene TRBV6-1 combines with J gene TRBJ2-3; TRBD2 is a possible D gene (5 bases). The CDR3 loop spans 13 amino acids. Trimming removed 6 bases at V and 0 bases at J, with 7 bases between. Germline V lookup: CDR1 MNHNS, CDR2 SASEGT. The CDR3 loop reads CASRTGSTDTQYF. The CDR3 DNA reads TGTGCCAGCAGGACGGGGAGCACAGATACGCAGTATTTT.

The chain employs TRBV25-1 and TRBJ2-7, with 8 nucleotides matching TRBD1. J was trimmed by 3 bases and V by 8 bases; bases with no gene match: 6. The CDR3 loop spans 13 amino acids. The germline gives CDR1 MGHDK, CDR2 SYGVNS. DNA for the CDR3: TGTGCCAGCGGGGGACAGGCAGACTACGAGCAGTACTTC. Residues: CASGGQADYEQYF.

CDR3 DNA sequence: TGCAGTGCTAGAGATCTATCCTACACAGATACGCAGTATTTT. The encoded protein is CSARDLSYTDTQYF. The chain couples TRBV20-1 to TRBJ2-3; no firm D call. In germline, CDR1 is DFQATT, CDR2 SNEGSKA (reference sequence). This CDR3 has 14 residues. Trimming removed 0 bases from V and 2 bases from J, with 9 bases in between.

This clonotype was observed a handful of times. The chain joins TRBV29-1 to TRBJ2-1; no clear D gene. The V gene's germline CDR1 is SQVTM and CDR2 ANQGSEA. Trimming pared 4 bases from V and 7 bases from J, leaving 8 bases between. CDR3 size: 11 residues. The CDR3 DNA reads TGCAGCGTTGGCCTTGGTAATGAGCAGTTCTTC. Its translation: CSVGLGNEQFF.

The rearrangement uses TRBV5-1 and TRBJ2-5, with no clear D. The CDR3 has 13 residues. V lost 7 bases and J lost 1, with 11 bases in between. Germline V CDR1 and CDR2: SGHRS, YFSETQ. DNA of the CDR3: TGCGCCAGCCGCGGTTCTGGCCAAGAGACCCAGTACTTC. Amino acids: CASRGSGQETQYF.

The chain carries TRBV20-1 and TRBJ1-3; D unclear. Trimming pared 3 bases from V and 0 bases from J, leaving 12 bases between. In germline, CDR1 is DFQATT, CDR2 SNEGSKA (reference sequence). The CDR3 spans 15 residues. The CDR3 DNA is TGCAGTGCTAGGGAGGGATCCTTCTCTGGAAACACCATATATTTT. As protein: CSAREGSFSGNTIYF.

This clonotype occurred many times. The chain's CDR3 is CSAREDDRGTQETQYF. CDR3 nucleotides: TGCAGTGCTAGAGAGGATGACAGGGGGACTCAAGAGACCCAGTACTTC. The chain is built from TRBV20-1 and TRBJ2-5, with 9 bases lining up with TRBD1. The germline V gene has CDR1 DFQATT and CDR2 SNEGSKA (reference sequence). The CDR3 extends over 16 amino acids. V was pared by 0 bases and J by 2 bases, with 7 bases of the junction left unmatched.

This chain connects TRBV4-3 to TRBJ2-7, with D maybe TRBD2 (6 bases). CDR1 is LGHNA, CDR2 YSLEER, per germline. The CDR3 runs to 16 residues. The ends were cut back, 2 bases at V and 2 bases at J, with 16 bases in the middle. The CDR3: CASSQRAPAGPYEQYF. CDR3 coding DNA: TGCGCCAGCAGCCAAAGGGCTCCTGCGGGACCCTACGAGCAGTACTTC.

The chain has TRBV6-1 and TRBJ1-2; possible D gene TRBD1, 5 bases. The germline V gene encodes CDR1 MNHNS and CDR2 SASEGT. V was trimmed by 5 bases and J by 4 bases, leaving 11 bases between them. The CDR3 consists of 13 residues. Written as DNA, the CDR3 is TGTGCCAGCAGTCGGGACTTCGTCTATGGCTACACCTTC. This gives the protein CASSRDFVYGYTF.

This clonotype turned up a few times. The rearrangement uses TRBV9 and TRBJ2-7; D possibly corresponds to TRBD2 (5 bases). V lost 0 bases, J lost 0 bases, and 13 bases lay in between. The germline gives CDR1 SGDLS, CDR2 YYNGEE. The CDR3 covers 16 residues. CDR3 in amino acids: CASSVDPAASSYEQYF. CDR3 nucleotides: TGTGCCAGCAGCGTAGATCCAGCGGCAAGCTCCTACGAGCAGTACTTC.

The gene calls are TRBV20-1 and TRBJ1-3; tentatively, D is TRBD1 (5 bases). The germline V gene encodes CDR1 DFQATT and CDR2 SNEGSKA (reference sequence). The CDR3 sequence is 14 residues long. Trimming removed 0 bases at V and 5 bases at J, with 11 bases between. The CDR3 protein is CSARDPRERNTIYF. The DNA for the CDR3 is TGCAGTGCTAGAGATCCCAGGGAACGAAACACCATATATTTT.

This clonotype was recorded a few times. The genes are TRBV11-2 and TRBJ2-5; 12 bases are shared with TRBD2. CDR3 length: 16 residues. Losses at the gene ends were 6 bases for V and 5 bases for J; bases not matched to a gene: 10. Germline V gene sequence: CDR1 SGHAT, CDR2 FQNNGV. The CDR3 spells CASRSSGRAAGETQYF. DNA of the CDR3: TGTGCCAGCAGATCTAGCGGGAGGGCAGCCGGGGAGACCCAGTACTTC.

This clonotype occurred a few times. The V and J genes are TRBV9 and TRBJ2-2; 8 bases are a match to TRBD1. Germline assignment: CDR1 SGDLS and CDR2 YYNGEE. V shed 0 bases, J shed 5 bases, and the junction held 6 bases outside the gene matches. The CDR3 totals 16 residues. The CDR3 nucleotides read TGTGCCAGCAGCGTAGCAGGGACAGGCGGGACCGGGGAGCTGTTTTTT. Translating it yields CASSVAGTGGTGELFF.

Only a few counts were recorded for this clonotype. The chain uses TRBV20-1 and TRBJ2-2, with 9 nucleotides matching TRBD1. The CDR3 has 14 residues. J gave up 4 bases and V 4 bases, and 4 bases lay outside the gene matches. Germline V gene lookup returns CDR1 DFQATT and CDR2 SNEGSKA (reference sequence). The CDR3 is CSATEGQGTGELFF. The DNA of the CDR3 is TGCAGTGCTACTGAGGGACAGGGCACCGGGGAGCTGTTTTTT.

CDR3 protein: CAIGSEKIYEQYF. CDR3 nucleotides: TGTGCCATCGGGTCAGAGAAGATCTACGAGCAGTACTTC. This chain joins TRBV10-3 and TRBJ2-7; D is undetermined. Germline V CDR1 and CDR2: ENHRY, SYGVKD. Deletions cut 8 bases from V and 3 bases from J, with 14 bases between. This CDR3 contains 13 residues.

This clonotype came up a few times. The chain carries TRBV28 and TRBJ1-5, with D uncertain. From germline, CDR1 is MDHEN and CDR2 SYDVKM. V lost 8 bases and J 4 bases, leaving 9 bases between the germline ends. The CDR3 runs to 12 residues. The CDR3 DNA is TGTGCCAGCGGCCCGAATAATCAGCCCCAGCATTTT. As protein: CASGPNNQPQHF. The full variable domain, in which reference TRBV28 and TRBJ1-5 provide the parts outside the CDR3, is DVKVTQSSRYLVKRTGEKVFLECVQDMDHENMFWYRQDPGLGLRLIYFSYDVKMKEKGDIPEGYSVSREKKERFSLILESASTNQTSMYLCASGPNNQPQHFGDGTRLSIL.

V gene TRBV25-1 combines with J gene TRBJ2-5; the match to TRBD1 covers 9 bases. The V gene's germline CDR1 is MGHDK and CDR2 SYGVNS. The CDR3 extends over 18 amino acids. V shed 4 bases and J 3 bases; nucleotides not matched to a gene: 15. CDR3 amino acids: CASSATGRQGVLEETQYF. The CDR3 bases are TGTGCCAGCAGTGCTACCGGGAGACAGGGGGTCTTAGAAGAGACCCAGTACTTC. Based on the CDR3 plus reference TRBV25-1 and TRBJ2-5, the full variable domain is EADIYQTPRYLVIGTGKKITLECSQTMGHDKMYWYQQDPGMELHLIHYSYGVNSTEKGDLSSESTVSRIRTEHFPLTLESARPSHTSQYLCASSATGRQGVLEETQYFGPGTRLLVL.